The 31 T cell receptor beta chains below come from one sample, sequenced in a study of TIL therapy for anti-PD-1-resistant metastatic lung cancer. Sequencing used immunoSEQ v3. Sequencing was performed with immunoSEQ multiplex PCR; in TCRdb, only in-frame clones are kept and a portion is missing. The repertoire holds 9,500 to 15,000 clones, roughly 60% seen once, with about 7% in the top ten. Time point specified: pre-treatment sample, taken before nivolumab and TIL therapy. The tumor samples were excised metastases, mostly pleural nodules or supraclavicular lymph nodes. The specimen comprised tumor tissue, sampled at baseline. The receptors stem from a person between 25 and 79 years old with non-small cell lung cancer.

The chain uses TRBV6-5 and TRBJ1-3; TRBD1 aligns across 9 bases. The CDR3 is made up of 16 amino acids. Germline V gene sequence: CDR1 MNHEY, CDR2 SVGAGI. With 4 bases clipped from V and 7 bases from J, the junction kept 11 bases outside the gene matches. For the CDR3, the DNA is TGTGCCAGCAGTTCTCCAGGGACAGGGATGGCGAACACCATATATTTT. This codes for CASSSPGTGMANTIYF.

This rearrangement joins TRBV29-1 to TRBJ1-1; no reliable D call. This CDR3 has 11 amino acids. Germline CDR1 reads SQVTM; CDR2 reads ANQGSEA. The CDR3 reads CGIDQPFEAFF. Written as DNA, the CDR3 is TGCGGGATTGACCAGCCTTTTGAAGCTTTCTTT. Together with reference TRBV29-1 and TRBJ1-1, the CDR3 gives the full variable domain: SAVISQKPSRDICQRGTSLTIQCQVDSQVTMMFWYRQQPGQSLTLIATANQGSEATYESGFVIDKFPISRPNLTFSTLTVSNMSPEDSSIYLCGIDQPFEAFFGQGTRLTVV.

The CDR3 DNA reads TGTGCCAGCAGCTTGGGGCCTAGCGGGGTAGGGGAGACCCAGTACTTC. It codes for CASSLGPSGVGETQYF. The rearrangement uses TRBV5-6 and TRBJ2-5; TRBD2 aligns across 9 bases. J lost 5 bases, V lost 0 bases, and 8 bases had no gene match. Germline V gene data show CDR1 as SGHDT and CDR2 as YYEEEE. CDR3 length equals 16 residues.

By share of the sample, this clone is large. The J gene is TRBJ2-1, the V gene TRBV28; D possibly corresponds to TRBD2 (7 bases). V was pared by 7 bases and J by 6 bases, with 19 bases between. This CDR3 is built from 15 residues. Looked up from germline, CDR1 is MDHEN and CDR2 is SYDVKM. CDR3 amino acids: CASNEEGGYTNEQFF. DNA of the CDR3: TGTGCCAGCAATGAAGAGGGGGGGTACACCAATGAGCAGTTCTTC.

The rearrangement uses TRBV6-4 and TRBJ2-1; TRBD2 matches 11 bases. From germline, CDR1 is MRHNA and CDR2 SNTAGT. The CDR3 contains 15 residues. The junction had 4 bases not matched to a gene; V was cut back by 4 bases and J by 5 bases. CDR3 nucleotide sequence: TGTGCCAGCAGTGTACTAGCGGGGGCTAACAATGAGCAGTTCTTC. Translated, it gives CASSVLAGANNEQFF.

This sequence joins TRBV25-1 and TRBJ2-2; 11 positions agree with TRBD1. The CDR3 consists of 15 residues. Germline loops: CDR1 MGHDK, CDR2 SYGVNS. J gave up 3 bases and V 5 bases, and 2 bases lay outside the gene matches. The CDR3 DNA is TGTGCCAGCAGTCCGGGACAGGGGGACACCGGGGAGCTGTTTTTT. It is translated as CASSPGQGDTGELFF.

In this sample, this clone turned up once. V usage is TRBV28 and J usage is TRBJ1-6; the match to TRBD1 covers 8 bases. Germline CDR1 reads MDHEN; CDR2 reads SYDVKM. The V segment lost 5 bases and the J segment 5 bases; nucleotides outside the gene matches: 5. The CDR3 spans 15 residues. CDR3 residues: CASSSGQGDNSPLHF. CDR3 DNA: TGTGCCAGCAGTAGCGGACAGGGTGATAATTCACCCCTCCACTTT.

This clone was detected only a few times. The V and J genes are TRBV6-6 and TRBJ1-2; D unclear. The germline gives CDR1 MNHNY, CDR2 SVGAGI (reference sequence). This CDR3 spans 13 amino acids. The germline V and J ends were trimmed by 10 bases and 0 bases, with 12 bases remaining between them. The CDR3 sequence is CAISSKTNYGYTF. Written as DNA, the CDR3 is TGTGCCATCTCGAGCAAGACTAACTATGGCTACACCTTC.

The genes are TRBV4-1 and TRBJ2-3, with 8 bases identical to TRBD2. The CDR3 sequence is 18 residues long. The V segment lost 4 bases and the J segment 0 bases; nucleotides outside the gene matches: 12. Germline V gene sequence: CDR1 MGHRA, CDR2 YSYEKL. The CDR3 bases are TGCGCCAGCAGCCCCTTTAGCGGGGACGTTGCTAGCACAGATACGCAGTATTTT. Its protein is CASSPFSGDVASTDTQYF.

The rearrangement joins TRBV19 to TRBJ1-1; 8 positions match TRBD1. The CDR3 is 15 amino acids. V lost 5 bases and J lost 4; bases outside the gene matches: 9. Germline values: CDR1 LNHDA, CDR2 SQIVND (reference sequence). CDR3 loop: CASSSSHTGGTEAFF. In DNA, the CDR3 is TGTGCCAGTAGTTCTAGCCACACAGGGGGCACTGAAGCTTTCTTT.

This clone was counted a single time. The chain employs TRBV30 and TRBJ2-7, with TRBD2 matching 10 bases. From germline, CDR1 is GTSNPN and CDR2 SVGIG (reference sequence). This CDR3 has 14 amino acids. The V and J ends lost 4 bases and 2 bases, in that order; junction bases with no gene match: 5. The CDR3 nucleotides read TGTGCCTGGAATCCGGGACTAGCGACCTACGAGCAGTACTTC. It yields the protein CAWNPGLATYEQYF.

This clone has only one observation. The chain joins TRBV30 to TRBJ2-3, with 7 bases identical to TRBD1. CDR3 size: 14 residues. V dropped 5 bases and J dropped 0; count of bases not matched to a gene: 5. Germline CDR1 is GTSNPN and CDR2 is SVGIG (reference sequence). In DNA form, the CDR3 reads TGTGCCTGGTTACCACAGGGGAGCACAGATACGCAGTATTTT. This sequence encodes CAWLPQGSTDTQYF.

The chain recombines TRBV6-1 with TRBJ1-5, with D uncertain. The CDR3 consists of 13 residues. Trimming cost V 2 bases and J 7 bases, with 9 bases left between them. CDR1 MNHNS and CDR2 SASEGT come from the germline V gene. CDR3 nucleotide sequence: TGTGCCAGCAGTGAAAGAAAAGGGCAGCCCCAGCATTTT. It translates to CASSERKGQPQHF.

The CDR3 bases are TGTGCCAGCAGCTCGACAGGGGACGGCTCTGGGGCCAACGTCCTGACTTTC. Protein product: CASSSTGDGSGANVLTF. The V gene is TRBV5-8, the J gene TRBJ2-6; 8 bases match TRBD1. The V and J ends lost 3 bases and 0 bases, in that order; junction bases with no gene match: 5. Germline assignment: CDR1 SGHTS and CDR2 YDEGEE. The CDR3 loop spans 17 amino acids.

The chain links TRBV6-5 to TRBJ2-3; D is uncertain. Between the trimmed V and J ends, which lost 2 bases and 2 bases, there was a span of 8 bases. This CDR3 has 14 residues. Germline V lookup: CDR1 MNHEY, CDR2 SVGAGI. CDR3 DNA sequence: TGTGCCAGCAGTTACGGAGTGACCACAGATACGCAGTATTTT. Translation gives CASSYGVTTDTQYF.

CDR3 nucleotide sequence: TGTGCCAGCAGTCCACACTTGACTAGCGGGGGGGCCGGGGAGCTGTTTTTT. Translated, it gives CASSPHLTSGGAGELFF. V is TRBV7-6 and J is TRBJ2-2; 14 bases align to TRBD2. CDR3 length equals 17 residues. V trimming: 6 bases; J trimming: 6 bases; junction bases outside the gene matches: 9. Germline V lookup: CDR1 SGHVS, CDR2 FNYEAQ. Filled out from reference TRBV7-6 and TRBJ2-2, the complete variable domain reads GAGVSQSPRYKVTKRGQDVALRCDPISGHVSLYWYRQALGQGPEFLTYFNYEAQQDKSGLPNDRFSAERPEGSISTLTIQRTEQRDSAMYRCASSPHLTSGGAGELFFGEGSRLTVL.

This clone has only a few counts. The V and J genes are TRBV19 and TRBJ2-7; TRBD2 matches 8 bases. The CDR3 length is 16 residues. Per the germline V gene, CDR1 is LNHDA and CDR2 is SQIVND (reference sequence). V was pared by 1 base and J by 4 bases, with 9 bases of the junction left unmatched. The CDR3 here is CASSIVTSGSLYEQYF. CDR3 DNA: TGTGCCAGTAGTATAGTCACGAGCGGGAGTCTGTACGAGCAGTACTTC.

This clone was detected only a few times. DNA for the CDR3: TGTGCCAGCAGCCGGGTTCCGGGACTAGGGGAGATGGAGACCCAGTACTTC. Its protein product is CASSRVPGLGEMETQYF. The chain recombines TRBV5-6 with TRBJ2-5; TRBD2 aligns across 8 bases. The V and J ends lost 4 bases and 5 bases, in that order; junction bases with no gene match: 16. The CDR3 length is 17 residues. Germline V gene lookup returns CDR1 SGHDT and CDR2 YYEEEE.

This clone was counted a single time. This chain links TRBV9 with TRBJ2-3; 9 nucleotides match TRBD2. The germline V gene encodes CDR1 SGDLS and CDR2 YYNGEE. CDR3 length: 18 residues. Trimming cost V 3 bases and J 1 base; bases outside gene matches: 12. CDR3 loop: CASSAPRGGAGRTDTQYF. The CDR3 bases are TGTGCCAGCAGCGCCCCCCGCGGGGGGGCCGGTCGCACAGATACGCAGTATTTT.

CDR3 DNA: TGTGCCAGCAGGGCTAGCGGGGGGGTATTGAGCACAGATACGCAGTATTTT. Translated, it gives CASRASGGVLSTDTQYF. The J gene is TRBJ2-3, the V gene TRBV2; 12 bases map to TRBD2. The CDR3 runs to 17 residues. The germline V gene has CDR1 SNHLY and CDR2 FYNNEI. Trimming took 6 bases from V and 0 from J; bases not matched to a gene: 7.

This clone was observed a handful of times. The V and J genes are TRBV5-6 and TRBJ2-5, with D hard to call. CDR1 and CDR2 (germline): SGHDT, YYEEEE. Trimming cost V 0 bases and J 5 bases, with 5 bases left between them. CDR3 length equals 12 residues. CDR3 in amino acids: CASSLARETQYF. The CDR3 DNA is TGTGCCAGCAGCTTGGCGCGTGAGACCCAGTACTTC.

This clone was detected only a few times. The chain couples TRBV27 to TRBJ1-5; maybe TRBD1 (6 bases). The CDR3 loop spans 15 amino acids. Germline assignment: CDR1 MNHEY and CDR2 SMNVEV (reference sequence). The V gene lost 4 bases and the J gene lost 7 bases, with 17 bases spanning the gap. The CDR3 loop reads CASSSSPGGRQPQHF. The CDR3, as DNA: TGTGCCAGCAGTTCATCCCCCGGGGGCAGGCAGCCCCAGCATTTT.

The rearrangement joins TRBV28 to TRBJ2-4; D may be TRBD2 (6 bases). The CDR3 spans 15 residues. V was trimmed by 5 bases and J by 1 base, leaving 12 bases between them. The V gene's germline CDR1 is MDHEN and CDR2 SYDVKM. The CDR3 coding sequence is TGTGCCAGCAGTCATCTAGCGCCCGCCAAAAACATTCAGTACTTC. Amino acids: CASSHLAPAKNIQYF.

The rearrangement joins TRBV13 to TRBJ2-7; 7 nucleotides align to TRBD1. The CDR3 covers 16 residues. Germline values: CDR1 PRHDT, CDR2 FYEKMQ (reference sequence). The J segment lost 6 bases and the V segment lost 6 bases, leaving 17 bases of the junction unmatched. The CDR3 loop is CASRAAWDSPTSEQYF. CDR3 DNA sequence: TGTGCCAGCAGAGCAGCTTGGGACAGTCCCACCTCCGAGCAGTACTTC.

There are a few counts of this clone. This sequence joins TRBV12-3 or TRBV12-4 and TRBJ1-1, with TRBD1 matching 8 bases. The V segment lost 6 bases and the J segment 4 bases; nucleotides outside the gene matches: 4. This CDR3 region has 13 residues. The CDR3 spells CASSLQGGTEAFF. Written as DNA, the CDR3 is TGTGCCAGCAGCCTACAGGGGGGCACTGAAGCTTTCTTT.

The CDR3 sequence: CASSLEGENQPQHF. The CDR3 DNA follows: TGCGCCAGCAGCTTGGAAGGGGAGAATCAGCCCCAGCATTTT. This chain uses TRBV5-1 with TRBJ1-5; possibly TRBD1 for D (5 bases). Germline V gene sequence: CDR1 SGHRS, CDR2 YFSETQ. CDR3 length: 14 residues. The V and J ends lost 0 bases and 4 bases respectively, with 8 bases between them.

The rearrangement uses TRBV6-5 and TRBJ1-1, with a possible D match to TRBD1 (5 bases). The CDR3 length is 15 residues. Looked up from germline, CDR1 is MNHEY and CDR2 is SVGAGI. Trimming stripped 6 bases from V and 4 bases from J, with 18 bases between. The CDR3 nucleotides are TGTGCCAGCAGGGAGGGTTCGGGGCCCTTCACTGAAGCTTTCTTT. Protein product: CASREGSGPFTEAFF.

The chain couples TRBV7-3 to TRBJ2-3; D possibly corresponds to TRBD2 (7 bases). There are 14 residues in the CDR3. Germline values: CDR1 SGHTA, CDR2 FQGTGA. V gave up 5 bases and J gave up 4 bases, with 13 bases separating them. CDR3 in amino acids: CASSRGGVADTQYF. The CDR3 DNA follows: TGTGCCAGCAGCAGGGGGGGTGTGGCAGATACGCAGTATTTT.

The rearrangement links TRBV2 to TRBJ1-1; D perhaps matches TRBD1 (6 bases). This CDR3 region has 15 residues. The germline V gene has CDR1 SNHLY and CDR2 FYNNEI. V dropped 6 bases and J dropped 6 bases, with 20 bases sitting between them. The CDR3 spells CASSGEGGQTAEAFF. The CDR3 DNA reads TGTGCCAGCAGCGGAGAGGGGGGCCAAACGGCTGAAGCTTTCTTT.

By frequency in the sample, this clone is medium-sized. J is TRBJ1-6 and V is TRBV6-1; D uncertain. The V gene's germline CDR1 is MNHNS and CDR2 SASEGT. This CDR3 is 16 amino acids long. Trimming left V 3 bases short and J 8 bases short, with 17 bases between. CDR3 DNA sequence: TGTGCCAGCAGTGATTCTTGGCAGTCCCTGGATTCACCCCTCCACTTT. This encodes CASSDSWQSLDSPLHF.

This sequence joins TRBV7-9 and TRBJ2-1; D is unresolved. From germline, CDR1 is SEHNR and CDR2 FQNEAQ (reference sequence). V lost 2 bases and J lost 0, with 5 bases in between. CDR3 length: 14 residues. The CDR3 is CASSLQASYNEQFF. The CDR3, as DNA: TGTGCCAGCAGCTTACAGGCCTCCTACAATGAGCAGTTCTTC.